This T cell receptor beta chain was identified in a study of regulatory T cells in long-lasting Graves disease. V lost 7 bases to trimming and J lost 1 base, with 10 bases between them. The CDR3 runs to 12 residues. CDR1 is SQVTM and CDR2 is ANQGSEA in the germline V gene. Study findings and constraints: TRBV28, TRBJ1-2 and TRBJ2-5 were favored in persistent disease. Persistent Graves' patients showed less TCR diversity than newly diagnosed patients showed. Clonotypes that were public and shared totalled about 2,500 in persistent patients versus roughly 1,000 in new patients.

This clonotype has only a few counts. What it binds is not known. Building of the TCR beta libraries involved iRepertoire HTBI primers and Arm-PCR of CDR3 regions. TCRdb independently ran MiXCR on the multiplex PCR reads; one entry per CDR3 protein. The sample has roughly 360,000 distinct CDR3 sequences, approximately 25% seen once. Sample time point: persistent/refractory GD, antithyroid drugs over 5 years with positive TRAb. The authors made the TCR library using RNA they extracted from PBMCs. The chain recombines TRBV29-1 with TRBJ2-5, with D maybe TRBD2 (5 bases). The sample here was peripheral blood mononuclear cells (PBMCs), taken when the disease was refractory, from a patient treated with antithyroid drugs. The clonotype originates from a woman between 40 and 50 years old with Graves disease. The CDR3 nucleotides read TGCAGCGGTATCCGGGGCCAAGAGACCCAGTACTTC. Translated, it gives CSGIRGQETQYF.